Below, 32 T cell receptor beta chains from the same sample are listed, as sequenced in a study of blood T cell repertoires in COVID-19. The data were produced by immunoSEQ multiplex PCR, yet TCRdb's version contains in-frame clones alone and is incomplete. The sample yields 95,000 to 100,000 clones, about 90% seen once. Sequencing was carried out using peripheral blood. These receptors originate from a man aged 45-65 years with acute or convalescent COVID-19.

The V gene is TRBV3-1 (or the pseudogene TRBV3-2), the J gene TRBJ2-1; no clear D gene. V lost 1 base, J lost 8 bases, and 3 bases lay in between. Germline CDR1 and CDR2: LGHDT and YNNKEL (reference sequence). The CDR3 has 11 amino acids. For the CDR3, the DNA is TGTGCCAGCAGCCAAGGCGATGAGCAGTTCTTC. It encodes CASSQGDEQFF.

The chain employs TRBV1 and TRBJ2-2; the table's TRBD1 call for D was not verified on the DNA. TRBV1 is tagged as a pseudogene. This CDR3 region has 15 residues. CDR3 in DNA: TGCACCAGCAGCCAAGAACATATATTCGCCGGGGAGCTGTTTTTT. Residues: CTSSQEHIFAGELFF.

The CDR3: CASSRGTGPYAEAFF. The DNA for the CDR3 is TGTGCCAGTAGTAGAGGGACAGGCCCTTACGCTGAAGCTTTCTTT. V gene TRBV19 combines with J gene TRBJ1-1; TRBD1 matches 8 bases. Germline CDR1 and CDR2: LNHDA and SQIVND (reference sequence). The CDR3 extends over 15 amino acids. Trimming cost V 4 bases and J 6 bases; bases outside gene matches: 10.

V is TRBV10-2 and J is TRBJ1-1; maybe TRBD1 (6 bases). Trimming stripped 1 base from V and 8 bases from J, with 17 bases between. Germline V CDR1 and CDR2: WSHSY, SAAADI. This CDR3 comprises 15 residues. The CDR3 loop reads CASSELGAGAIEAFF. As DNA, the CDR3 is TGCGCCAGCAGTGAGTTGGGGGCAGGGGCTATAGAAGCTTTCTTT.

This chain connects TRBV3-1 (or the pseudogene TRBV3-2) to TRBJ1-4; D unresolved. Trimming cost V 1 base and J 8 bases, with 14 bases left between them. This CDR3 contains 15 residues. Germline values: CDR1 LGHDT, CDR2 YNNKEL (reference sequence). The CDR3 spells CASSQGPGLEEKLFF. The DNA of the CDR3 is TGTGCCAGCAGCCAAGGTCCGGGGTTAGAAGAAAAACTGTTTTTT.

This chain connects TRBV9 to TRBJ2-1; tentative D call: TRBD1 (5 bases). CDR1 and CDR2 from the germline V gene are SGDLS and YYNGEE. Between the trimmed V and J ends, which lost 4 bases and 2 bases, there was a span of 13 bases. The CDR3 extends over 15 amino acids. The CDR3 DNA is TGTGCCAGCAGCTTGACAGTTCTCCCCTACAATGAGCAGTTCTTC. Amino acids: CASSLTVLPYNEQFF.

This chain joins TRBV12-2 and TRBJ1-1; whether TRBD1, the table's D call, matches the DNA was not checked. TRBV12-2 is recorded as a pseudogene. The CDR3 spans 15 residues. The CDR3 DNA reads TGTGCAAGTCGCTTAGTTCTCAGGGGGAACACTGAAGCTTTCTTT. Residues: CASRLVLRGNTEAFF.

The rearrangement uses TRBV4-2 and TRBJ2-7; 9 bases are a match to TRBD1. CDR1 LGHNA and CDR2 YNFKEQ come from the germline V gene. Losses at the gene ends were 4 bases for V and 2 bases for J; bases not matched to a gene: 9. The CDR3 has 16 amino acids. CDR3 coding DNA: TGTGCCAGCAGCCCAGGGGGGAGGACAGGGGCCTACGAGCAGTACTTC. Protein: CASSPGGRTGAYEQYF.

The chain combines TRBV11-2 with TRBJ2-3; D gene uncertain. V shed 2 bases and J shed 4 bases, with 10 bases lying between them. This CDR3 is built from 14 residues. From germline, CDR1 is SGHAT and CDR2 FQNNGV. The CDR3, as DNA: TGTGCCAGCAGCTTAATGACACCCTCAGATACGCAGTATTTT. Translated, it gives CASSLMTPSDTQYF.

The chain has TRBV5-1 and TRBJ1-2; D unclear. In germline, CDR1 is SGHRS, CDR2 YFSETQ. The CDR3 contains 15 residues. V was clipped by 4 bases and J by 4 bases, with 17 bases between them. In nucleotides, the CDR3 is TGCGCCAGCAGCCCATCGGCAGCGACTGGCTATGGCTACACCTTC. It codes for CASSPSAATGYGYTF.

The rearrangement uses TRBV19 and TRBJ1-4; possible D gene TRBD1, 5 bases. Trimming left V 9 bases short and J 7 bases short, with 21 bases between. CDR3 length equals 15 residues. CDR1 LNHDA and CDR2 SQIVND come from the germline V gene (reference sequence). This CDR3 is CASNGGTLRGEKLFF. CDR3 nucleotides: TGTGCCAGCAACGGGGGGACCTTAAGAGGTGAAAAACTGTTTTTT.

This rearrangement joins TRBV6-5 to TRBJ1-1; D may be TRBD1 (5 bases). There are 13 residues in the CDR3. The V end was cut by 6 bases, the J end by 5 bases, with 13 bases between. The germline gives CDR1 MNHEY, CDR2 SVGAGI. The CDR3 sequence: CASSRDSRTEAFF. As DNA, the CDR3 is TGTGCCAGCAGCCGTGACAGTCGGACTGAAGCTTTCTTT.

This sequence joins TRBV19 and TRBJ2-3; possible D gene TRBD1, 5 bases. The CDR3 has 14 residues. Trimming cost V 7 bases and J 3 bases, with 14 bases left between them. Germline CDR1 reads LNHDA; CDR2 reads SQIVND (reference sequence). The CDR3 loop reads CASKARARTDTQYF. The DNA of the CDR3 is TGTGCCAGTAAAGCCAGGGCAAGGACAGATACGCAGTATTTT.

The CDR3 DNA reads as TGTGCCAGCAGCACTCCGACAGGGGGCACTGAAGCTTTCTTT. It encodes CASSTPTGGTEAFF. The rearrangement links TRBV28 to TRBJ1-1; 9 nucleotides align to TRBD1. Unmatched junction bases numbered 6, after V lost 6 bases and J lost 4 bases. The CDR3 sequence is 14 residues long. Germline V gene sequence: CDR1 MDHEN, CDR2 SYDVKM.

The V gene is TRBV18, the J gene TRBJ2-3; 8 nucleotides match TRBD1. From germline, CDR1 is KGHSH and CDR2 LQKENI. Trimming took 0 bases from V and 1 from J; bases not matched to a gene: 6. The length of the CDR3 is 17 residues. CDR3 protein: CASSPPRTGSGTDTQYF. The CDR3 DNA reads TGTGCCAGCTCACCACCCCGGACAGGGAGTGGCACAGATACGCAGTATTTT.

The chain recombines TRBV7-7 with TRBJ2-2, with D possibly being TRBD2 (5 bases). The CDR3 totals 16 residues. Trimming removed 1 base from V and 2 bases from J, with 11 bases in between. The germline CDR1 and CDR2 sequences are SSHAT and FNYEAQ (reference sequence). CDR3 amino acids: CASSLGSGVNTGELFF. The CDR3 DNA reads as TGTGCCAGCAGCTTAGGGTCCGGGGTAAACACCGGGGAGCTGTTTTTT.

This clone showed up just a few times. The chain uses TRBV2 and TRBJ1-4; D possibly corresponds to TRBD1 (6 bases). V was shortened by 5 bases and J by 0 bases, with 7 bases between the two germline ends. The length of the CDR3 is 14 residues. The germline gives CDR1 SNHLY, CDR2 FYNNEI. CDR3 sequence reads: CASSPGATNEKLFF. CDR3 in DNA: TGTGCCAGCAGTCCAGGGGCAACTAATGAAAAACTGTTTTTT.

The chain has TRBV10-1 and TRBJ1-4, with D uncertain. V dropped 0 bases and J dropped 10 bases, with 9 bases sitting between them. CDR3 length: 13 residues. CDR1 WNHNN and CDR2 SYGVQD come from the germline V gene (reference sequence). In DNA, the CDR3 is TGCGCCAGCAGTGAGTCGTCACGGGGAAAACTGTTTTTT. This translates into CASSESSRGKLFF.

This clone was seen only once. The chain joins TRBV2 to TRBJ2-1; TRBD2 matches at 7 bases. V shed 6 bases, J shed 4 bases, and the junction held 3 bases outside the gene matches. The CDR3 covers 13 residues. The germline V gene has CDR1 SNHLY and CDR2 FYNNEI. CDR3 region: CASSPGLYNEQFF. The CDR3 bases are TGTGCCAGCAGCCCGGGACTATACAATGAGCAGTTCTTC.

This sequence joins TRBV5-4 and TRBJ1-2; 9 bases agree with TRBD1. Germline CDR1 and CDR2: SGHNT and YYREEE (reference sequence). J gave up 3 bases and V 4 bases, and 4 bases lay outside the gene matches. The CDR3 has 14 residues. The CDR3 region is CASSKGQGDYGYTF. The DNA of the CDR3 is TGTGCCAGCAGCAAGGGACAGGGAGACTATGGCTACACCTTC.

The chain couples TRBV19 to TRBJ2-5; D is unresolved. Between the trimmed V and J ends, which lost 4 bases and 1 base, there was a span of 10 bases. This CDR3 has 14 residues. Germline V gene sequence: CDR1 LNHDA, CDR2 SQIVND (reference sequence). CDR3 nucleotide sequence: TGTGCCAGTAGTAGGGCAGGTGTCCAAGAGACCCAGTACTTC. Residues: CASSRAGVQETQYF.

This chain connects TRBV3-1 (or the pseudogene TRBV3-2) to TRBJ1-1; D perhaps matches TRBD1 (6 bases). The length of the CDR3 is 17 residues. V was clipped by 1 base and J by 4 bases, with 19 bases between them. Germline CDR1 LGHDT, CDR2 YNNKEL (reference sequence). The CDR3 loop is CASSQGMEGRGSTEAFF. The CDR3 DNA reads as TGTGCCAGCAGCCAAGGGATGGAAGGCAGGGGTTCCACTGAAGCTTTCTTT.

This clone was detected only a few times. The chain carries TRBV28 and TRBJ1-1; D unresolved. The V and J ends lost 5 bases and 7 bases respectively, with 8 bases between them. Germline V gene sequence: CDR1 MDHEN, CDR2 SYDVKM. This CDR3 comprises 11 residues. The CDR3 loop reads CASSTQVEAFF. The DNA of the CDR3 is TGTGCCAGCAGTACCCAGGTTGAAGCTTTCTTT.

The chain combines TRBV7-8 with TRBJ2-2; 13 bases are shared with TRBD2. Germline values: CDR1 SGHVS, CDR2 FQNEAQ. This CDR3 is built from 17 residues. V lost 5 bases to trimming and J lost 5 bases; unmatched junction nucleotides: 8. CDR3 loop: CASSPRTSGGGTGELFF. In DNA form, the CDR3 reads TGTGCCAGCAGCCCGCGGACTAGCGGGGGTGGAACCGGGGAGCTGTTTTTT.

The chain links TRBV5-4 to TRBJ2-2; possibly TRBD2 for D (5 bases). V gave up 2 bases and J gave up 4 bases, with 9 bases separating them. The CDR3 is made up of 14 amino acids. The germline V gene has CDR1 SGHNT and CDR2 YYREEE (reference sequence). CDR3 DNA sequence: TGTGCCAGCAGCTTTGACGGGATCACCGGGGAGCTGTTTTTT. Its translation: CASSFDGITGELFF.

The genes are TRBV19 and TRBJ1-1, with 10 bases matching TRBD1. With 4 bases clipped from V and 4 bases from J, the junction kept 3 bases outside the gene matches. Per germline, CDR1 LNHDA and CDR2 SQIVND (reference sequence). The CDR3 has 14 residues. CDR3 in amino acids: CASSTTGGTTEAFF. The CDR3, as DNA: TGTGCCAGTAGTACGACAGGGGGCACCACTGAAGCTTTCTTT.

This sequence joins TRBV11-3 and TRBJ1-2, with 7 bases aligning to TRBD1. In germline, CDR1 is SGHNT, CDR2 YENEEA. CDR3 size: 14 residues. With V trimmed by 6 bases and J by 5 bases, 9 bases remained unmatched. Written as DNA, the CDR3 is TGTGCCAGCAGTCTAGACAGGGCTGCTTATGGCTACACCTTC. Amino acids: CASSLDRAAYGYTF.

The gene calls are TRBV29-1 and TRBJ1-2; the D gene is possibly TRBD1 (6 bases). Germline values: CDR1 SQVTM, CDR2 ANQGSEA. This CDR3 has 12 amino acids. Trimming cost V 1 base and J 6 bases, with 9 bases left between them. DNA of the CDR3: TGCAGCGTTGAAGGTCAGGGGCATGGCTACACCTTC. Translated, it gives CSVEGQGHGYTF. The full variable domain, completed using reference TRBV29-1 and TRBJ1-2, is SAVISQKPSRDICQRGTSLTIQCQVDSQVTMMFWYRQQPGQSLTLIATANQGSEATYESGFVIDKFPISRPNLTFSTLTVSNMSPEDSSIYLCSVEGQGHGYTFGSGTRLTVV.

In nucleotides, the CDR3 is TGCGCCAGCAGCCAAGGTTATGGGGGCGACTATGGCTACACCTTC. Protein sequence: CASSQGYGGDYGYTF. V and J are TRBV4-3 and TRBJ1-2; D perhaps matches TRBD1 (6 bases). This CDR3 region has 15 residues. Trimming shortened V by 1 base and J by 3 bases, and 12 bases separated the two germline ends. Germline V gives CDR1 LGHNA, CDR2 YSLEER.

This chain connects TRBV9 to TRBJ2-2, with 10 nucleotides matching TRBD2. CDR3 size: 18 residues. Germline V gene lookup returns CDR1 SGDLS and CDR2 YYNGEE. J gave up 0 bases and V 0 bases, and 5 bases lay outside the gene matches. CDR3 protein: CASSVAAGGGANTGELFF. The DNA for the CDR3 is TGTGCCAGCAGCGTAGCAGCGGGGGGGGGCGCGAACACCGGGGAGCTGTTTTTT.

In this sample, this clone turned up once. This chain uses TRBV7-2 with TRBJ1-6; a possible D gene is TRBD1 (5 bases). The CDR3 runs to 16 residues. CDR1 and CDR2 from the germline V gene are SGHTA and FQGNSA. V was clipped by 4 bases and J by 10 bases, with 20 bases between them. CDR3 bases: TGTGCCAGCAGCTACGGGGGAGGGAGGGTAGGCTCACCCCTCCACTTT. Its protein product is CASSYGGGRVGSPLHF.

To note about this clone: It is likely a read error: a sequence one base away is far more abundant. The chain couples TRBV6-6 to TRBJ1-4; possibly TRBD1 for D (6 bases). Trimming removed 6 bases from V and 0 bases from J, with 8 bases in between. Germline V gives CDR1 MNHNY, CDR2 SVGAGI (reference sequence). The CDR3 has 14 amino acids. CDR3 sequence reads: CASSWTATNEKLFF. For the CDR3, the DNA is TGTGCCAGCAGCTGGACAGCAACTAATGAAAAACTGTTTTTT.